A single sample gave rise to the 16 T cell receptor beta chains below, sequenced in a study of CD8+CD57+ T cells in acquired aplastic anemia. Profiling that covered TCR beta VDJ and CDR3 relied on genomic DNA as its template. One entry per CDR3 protein results from TCRdb running MiXCR on the reads. Of 200,000 to 250,000 distinct CDR3 sequences listed, almost 50% were seen once; the top ten hold about 20%. It was patients with CD8+CD57+ cell expansion by flow cytometry who were chosen for sequencing. The sequenced sample consisted of sorted CD4+, CD8+, or CD8+CD57+ T cells (not recorded which) from PBMCs. These receptors originate from a human donor with aplastic anemia.

The chain recombines TRBV2 with TRBJ2-1; possible D gene TRBD1, 5 bases. The V end lost 4 bases, the J end lost 10 bases, and 17 bases lay between the germline ends. This CDR3 is built from 14 residues. Germline-derived CDR1 and CDR2 are SNHLY and FYNNEI. The CDR3 DNA is TGTGCCAGCAGTGGCCAGGGTCGTGCAGGGGAGCAGTTCTTC. Amino acids: CASSGQGRAGEQFF.

This clonotype has only a few counts. This may stem from a read error, because a much larger clone lies one nucleotide away. The chain carries TRBV12-3 or TRBV12-4 and TRBJ2-7, with 9 bases lining up with TRBD2. The V and J ends lost 2 bases and 3 bases, in that order; junction bases with no gene match: 2. This CDR3 comprises 14 residues. As DNA, the CDR3 is TGTGCCAGCAGTTTAACAGCGGGGGGCTACGAGCAGTACTTC. It is translated as CASSLTAGGYEQYF.

The rearrangement joins TRBV15 to TRBJ2-7; TRBD2 aligns across 12 bases. From germline, CDR1 is LNHNV and CDR2 YYDKDF (reference sequence). CDR3 length equals 16 residues. J gave up 0 bases and V 1 base, and 1 base lay outside the gene matches. CDR3 DNA sequence: TGTGCCACCAGCAGAGGGACTAGCGGGGCCTCCTACGAGCAGTACTTC. It translates to CATSRGTSGASYEQYF.

This clonotype was observed many times. V and J are TRBV7-9 and TRBJ2-3, with a tentative D call TRBD2 (5 bases). Germline CDR1 is SEHNR and CDR2 is FQNEAQ (reference sequence). Deletions cut 1 base from V and 1 base from J, with 9 bases between. This CDR3 spans 15 amino acids. The CDR3 coding sequence is TGTGCCAGCAGCTTAGGAGGGCAGCGCACAGATACGCAGTATTTT. Its protein is CASSLGGQRTDTQYF.

This chain connects TRBV7-9 to TRBJ1-6, with 11 bases fitting TRBD1. V lost 3 bases, J lost 9 bases, and 4 bases stayed unmatched. CDR1 is SEHNR, CDR2 FQNEAQ, per germline (reference sequence). CDR3 size: 15 residues. In DNA form, the CDR3 reads TGTGCCAGCAGCTTCGAAGGGACAGGGGGTTCACCCCTCCACTTT. It yields the protein CASSFEGTGGSPLHF.

The genes are TRBV20-1 and TRBJ2-7; D possibly corresponds to TRBD1 (5 bases). The germline V gene encodes CDR1 DFQATT and CDR2 SNEGSKA (reference sequence). The ends were cut back, 1 base at V and 6 bases at J, with 7 bases in the middle. CDR3 length: 11 amino acids. CDR3 amino acids: CSARAGPEQYF. CDR3 coding DNA: TGCAGTGCTAGAGCAGGGCCCGAGCAGTACTTC.

This clonotype has only a few counts. This chain links TRBV19 with TRBJ2-7; 7 bases are a match to TRBD2. This CDR3 region has 15 residues. The germline V gene encodes CDR1 LNHDA and CDR2 SQIVND (reference sequence). The junction had 10 bases not matched to a gene; V was cut back by 1 base and J by 7 bases. CDR3 DNA: TGTGCCAGTAGTATAGTGGGAATGGGGGGGGAAGAGCAGTACTTC. As protein: CASSIVGMGGEEQYF.

J is TRBJ1-1 and V is TRBV2, with a possible D match to TRBD1 (5 bases). The CDR3 runs 14 residues. Trimming took 6 bases from V and 5 from J, leaving 16 bases between them. CDR1 and CDR2 from the germline V gene are SNHLY and FYNNEI. The CDR3 bases are TGTGCCAGCAGGTCGGGGCGGGGTACGACTGAAGCTTTCTTT. It specifies CASRSGRGTTEAFF.

V is TRBV18 and J is TRBJ2-1; 10 bases are shared with TRBD2. Germline CDR1 reads KGHSH; CDR2 reads LQKENI. V lost 0 bases to trimming and J lost 7 bases; unmatched junction nucleotides: 0. This CDR3 contains 14 residues. CDR3 sequence reads: CASSPPTSGNEQFF. The CDR3, as DNA: TGTGCCAGCTCACCACCGACTAGCGGGAATGAGCAGTTCTTC.

Ten or more counts support this clonotype. The CDR3 spells CASSQDVRDTQYF. The CDR3, as DNA: TGCGCCAGCAGCCAAGACGTACGGGATACGCAGTATTTT. The V and J genes are TRBV4-1 and TRBJ2-3; no clear D gene. CDR1 and CDR2 (germline): MGHRA, YSYEKL. The CDR3 runs 13 residues. V was pared by 0 bases and J by 6 bases, with 7 bases between.

Concerning this clonotype: The junction and the germline gene differ at one end; a read error may be behind it. CDR3 nucleotides: TGTGCCAGCAGCCGAGATAGGAACAGGGGAAGCACAGATACGCAGTATTTT. Amino acid sequence: CASSRDRNRGSTDTQYF. The chain carries TRBV5-1 and TRBJ2-3, with 7 positions matching TRBD1. The CDR3 has 17 residues. CDR1 is SGHRS, CDR2 YFSETQ, per germline.

Comment on this clonotype: A much larger clone lies a single base off, so this may be a read error. The rearrangement joins TRBV7-2 to TRBJ1-3; D gene ambiguous. The CDR3 runs to 15 residues. V was cut by 1 base and J by 0 bases, with 7 bases left in between. CDR1 is SGHTA, CDR2 FQGNSA, per germline. DNA for the CDR3: TGTACCAGCAGCTTAGGAGGGTACTCTGGAAACACCATATATTTT. It is translated as CTSSLGGYSGNTIYF.

The chain couples TRBV29-1 to TRBJ1-1, with D possibly TRBD1 on 6 matching bases. CDR3 length: 14 amino acids. Trimming took off 7 bases at V and 1 base at J, with 16 bases between the two ends. Germline V gene data show CDR1 as SQVTM and CDR2 as ANQGSEA. The CDR3 nucleotides read TGCAGCGCAAACAGGGCACTTTCGAACACTGAAGCTTTCTTT. It translates to CSANRALSNTEAFF.

The V gene is TRBV2, the J gene TRBJ1-1; D ambiguous. CDR3 length: 13 amino acids. The ends were cut back, 6 bases at V and 1 base at J, with 9 bases in the middle. Germline CDR1 SNHLY, CDR2 FYNNEI. The CDR3: CASSYEQNTEAFF. CDR3 bases: TGTGCCAGCAGCTATGAACAGAACACTGAAGCTTTCTTT.

This clonotype was seen repeatedly, ten times or more. CDR3 protein: CASSRTGGTDEQYF. CDR3 DNA: TGTGCCAGCAGCCGGACAGGGGGGACGGACGAGCAGTACTTC. This chain uses TRBV6-5 with TRBJ2-7; 10 nucleotides agree with TRBD1. The CDR3 is 14 residues long. Germline V CDR1 and CDR2: MNHEY, SVGAGI. V shed 6 bases and J 5 bases; nucleotides not matched to a gene: 7.

Concerning this clonotype: A read error may explain this, as a much larger clone is one base away. The chain carries TRBV5-1 and TRBJ2-6; 7 bases are shared with TRBD1. Per the germline V gene, CDR1 is SGHRS and CDR2 is YFSETQ. Trimming took 0 bases from V and 0 from J; bases not matched to a gene: 9. This CDR3 is 19 amino acids long. The CDR3, as DNA: TGCGCCAGCAGCTTGGGCTTCACAGGGGCGATCTCTGGGGCCAACGTCCTGACTTTC. Translation: CASSLGFTGAISGANVLTF.